The present TCR beta chain was sequenced within a study of T cell responses to AZD1222 COVID-19 vaccine. This clone was detected once. Its antigen is not known. Looked up from germline, CDR1 is LNHNV and CDR2 is YYDKDF (reference sequence). CDR3 length: 16 residues. V was pared by 0 bases and J by 6 bases, with 14 bases between. Repertoires were generated with immunoSEQ multiplex PCR, while TCRdb's copy carries only in-frame clones and drops some. The sample shows more than 95,000 clones, 80% to 90% of them seen only once. Study results and limitations: Clonal diversity was possibly underestimated, and the donors were mostly white British, with more females. Unmutated variant regions reportedly attract nearly half of all spike-specific TCRs.

This sequence joins TRBV15 and TRBJ2-2, with a tentative D call TRBD1 (7 bases). This sample comprised peripheral blood, obtained on day 0 of AZD1222 vaccination. The sequence derives from an adult in good health. Here the CDR3 DNA reads TGTGCCACCAGCAGAGATGGCAGGGGGGTCGCCGGGGAGCTGTTTTTT. Its translation is CATSRDGRGVAGELFF.